A single sample is the source of the 29 T cell receptor beta chains below, sequenced in a study of CD8+ T cells in alopecia areata. TCR sequencing used cDNA made by reverse transcription of extracted RNA. Sequencing was performed with immunoSEQ multiplex PCR; in TCRdb, only in-frame clones are kept and a portion is missing. This table has about 190,000 clones, 50% to 70% appearing once. This specimen was CD4+ T cells sorted from blood, taken at week 0. Receptor source: a human donor with alopecia areata.

The rearrangement links TRBV6-1 to TRBJ2-2; 9 bases agree with TRBD2. The junction had 6 bases not matched to a gene; V was cut back by 7 bases and J by 6 bases. The CDR3 has 14 amino acids. Germline loops: CDR1 MNHNS, CDR2 SASEGT. The CDR3 DNA is TGTGCCAGCAATGGGCTAGCGGGGTCCGGGGAGCTGTTTTTT. Translating it yields CASNGLAGSGELFF.

J is TRBJ2-3 and V is TRBV9; D might be TRBD1 (5 bases). Germline values: CDR1 SGDLS, CDR2 YYNGEE. With 4 bases removed from V and 0 bases from J, the gap between germline ends came to 21 bases. CDR3 length: 18 amino acids. The CDR3 DNA follows: TGTGCCAGCAGCCCACAAACCTGGACATCCACGAGCACAGATACGCAGTATTTT. Protein product: CASSPQTWTSTSTDTQYF.

The chain employs TRBV29-1 and TRBJ2-5; D tentatively fits TRBD1 or TRBD2 (6 bases each). This CDR3 is 14 amino acids long. V gave up 4 bases and J gave up 5 bases, with 17 bases separating them. Germline CDR1 and CDR2: SQVTM and ANQGSEA. DNA of the CDR3: TGCAGCGTTGTGGGGGGCCCTGCGGGGGAGACCCAGTACTTC. The encoded protein is CSVVGGPAGETQYF.

This clone was picked up a small number of times. V gene TRBV14 combines with J gene TRBJ1-2, with unresolved D. CDR1 and CDR2 (germline): SGHDN, FVKESK. V was shortened by 0 bases and J by 2 bases, with 13 bases between the two germline ends. The CDR3 has 16 amino acids. CDR3 in amino acids: CASSQDTLGWNYGYTF. The CDR3 region has the DNA TGTGCCAGCAGCCAAGATACCCTGGGGTGGAACTATGGCTACACCTTC.

The chain recombines TRBV5-1 with TRBJ2-1, with 9 bases matching TRBD2. Per the germline V gene, CDR1 is SGHRS and CDR2 is YFSETQ. V lost 0 bases to trimming and J lost 3 bases; unmatched junction nucleotides: 1. The length of the CDR3 is 15 residues. CDR3 region: CASSLGSGGYNEQFF. CDR3 DNA sequence: TGCGCCAGCAGCTTGGGTAGCGGGGGCTACAATGAGCAGTTCTTC.

The rearrangement joins TRBV23-1 to TRBJ2-5; 8 bases agree with TRBD2. TRBV23-1 is known as an ORF, though its function is uncertain. This CDR3 region has 13 residues. The V gene end was trimmed by 6 bases and the J gene end by 2 bases; junction bases not matched to a gene: 2. CDR3 sequence (DNA): TGCGCCAGCAGACAGCGGGGGCAAGAGACCCAGTACTTC. It yields the protein CASRQRGQETQYF.

This chain joins TRBV4-1 and TRBJ2-3, with D perhaps being TRBD1 or TRBD2 (5 bases each). The length of the CDR3 is 12 residues. Germline values: CDR1 MGHRA, CDR2 YSYEKL. The V end was cut by 5 bases, the J end by 6 bases, with 9 bases between. CDR3 sequence reads: CASSKWGDTQYF. In DNA, the CDR3 is TGCGCCAGCAGCAAGTGGGGGGATACGCAGTATTTT.

In its sample, this clone was seen a few times. J is TRBJ2-7 and V is TRBV29-1; D ambiguous. This CDR3 has 10 residues. Germline V CDR1 and CDR2: SQVTM, ANQGSEA. The V gene lost 7 bases and the J gene lost 3 bases, with 7 bases spanning the gap. The DNA for the CDR3 is TGCAGCGCGGTGGACTACGAGCAGTACTTC. Translated, it gives CSAVDYEQYF.

The chain carries TRBV10-3 and TRBJ2-7; D is perhaps TRBD2 (5 bases). The germline V gene encodes CDR1 ENHRY and CDR2 SYGVKD. V was trimmed by 4 bases and J by 0 bases, leaving 13 bases between them. The CDR3 is made up of 15 amino acids. This CDR3 is CAISGGLADSYEQYF. The CDR3 region has the DNA TGTGCCATCAGTGGCGGGCTAGCTGACTCCTACGAGCAGTACTTC.

This rearrangement joins TRBV29-1 to TRBJ1-5; TRBD1 matches at 9 bases. Germline V gives CDR1 SQVTM, CDR2 ANQGSEA. This CDR3 has 14 amino acids. The V gene end was trimmed by 6 bases and the J gene end by 2 bases; junction bases not matched to a gene: 5. The CDR3 DNA reads TGCAGCGTGGGACAGGGCAATGGCAATCAGCCCCAGCATTTT. Protein: CSVGQGNGNQPQHF.

The chain carries TRBV19 and TRBJ2-5; D is uncertain. V lost 6 bases and J 5 bases, leaving 13 bases between the germline ends. The CDR3 is 13 residues long. Germline V CDR1 and CDR2: LNHDA, SQIVND (reference sequence). CDR3 nucleotides: TGTGCCAGTAGCCTCGGCAGGCGGGAGACCCAGTACTTC. This sequence encodes CASSLGRRETQYF.

Only one count was recorded for this clone. The rearrangement links TRBV30 to TRBJ1-6; D ambiguous. Looked up from germline, CDR1 is GTSNPN and CDR2 is SVGIG (reference sequence). The germline V and J ends were trimmed by 2 bases and 2 bases, with 10 bases remaining between them. This CDR3 spans 15 amino acids. CDR3 region: CAWSPDGPYNSPLHF. The CDR3 nucleotides are TGTGCCTGGAGTCCGGACGGGCCCTATAATTCACCCCTCCACTTT.

The chain recombines TRBV29-1 with TRBJ2-1; 9 nucleotides agree with TRBD2. The CDR3 contains 14 residues. Germline CDR1 SQVTM, CDR2 ANQGSEA. After removal of 7 bases from V and 6 bases from J, the junction contained 10 bases not matched to a gene. The CDR3 sequence is CSGGVWRGGNEQFF. CDR3 DNA: TGCAGCGGAGGCGTTTGGCGGGGGGGCAATGAGCAGTTCTTC.

This clone was seen a handful of times. The J gene is TRBJ1-2, the V gene TRBV7-9, with D possibly matching TRBD1 (5 bases). The germline V and J ends were trimmed by 5 bases and 8 bases, with 15 bases remaining between them. CDR1 is SEHNR, CDR2 FQNEAQ, per germline (reference sequence). The CDR3 is 13 amino acids. The CDR3 reads CASSAGSQYGYTF. The CDR3 nucleotides read TGTGCCAGCAGCGCAGGGAGCCAGTACGGCTACACCTTC.

The rearrangement links TRBV29-1 to TRBJ2-1, with 8 bases fitting TRBD2. CDR3 size: 14 residues. Germline CDR1 and CDR2: SQVTM and ANQGSEA. J gave up 7 bases and V 7 bases, and 12 bases lay outside the gene matches. The CDR3 DNA sequence: TGCAGCGCCCCAGGGGCTAGCGGGTTTAATGAGCAGTTCTTC. Encoded protein: CSAPGASGFNEQFF.

The rearrangement uses TRBV29-1 and TRBJ1-2, with a tentative D call TRBD1 (5 bases). This CDR3 has 11 amino acids. V was clipped by 3 bases and J by 7 bases, with 9 bases between them. Germline assignment: CDR1 SQVTM and CDR2 ANQGSEA. CDR3 nucleotides: TGCAGCGTTGACAGGGACTTTGGCTACACCTTC. Translated: CSVDRDFGYTF.

Only a few counts were recorded for this clone. The rearrangement joins TRBV30 to TRBJ2-3, with 9 nucleotides matching TRBD1. Germline V gene lookup returns CDR1 GTSNPN and CDR2 SVGIG (reference sequence). The CDR3 sequence is 13 residues long. DNA for the CDR3: TGTGCTTCCGGGACAGGGAGCACAGATACGCAGTATTTT. Amino acid sequence: CASGTGSTDTQYF.

This chain connects TRBV20-1 to TRBJ1-2; D is ambiguous. CDR1 DFQATT and CDR2 SNEGSKA come from the germline V gene (reference sequence). CDR3 length equals 9 residues. V shed 6 bases and J shed 5 bases, with 4 bases lying between them. The CDR3 region has the DNA TGCAGTGCGGAGTATGGCTACACCTTC. Translating it yields CSAEYGYTF.

This clone was counted a few times. V gene TRBV5-1 combines with J gene TRBJ2-1, with a tentative D call TRBD1 (5 bases). The CDR3 contains 13 residues. Germline V gene lookup returns CDR1 SGHRS and CDR2 YFSETQ. V lost 4 bases to trimming and J lost 6 bases, with 11 bases between them. The CDR3 spells CASSTLDSNEQFF. The DNA of the CDR3 is TGCGCCAGCAGCACCCTCGACAGCAATGAGCAGTTCTTC.

The CDR3 sequence is CASSQGQLYGYTF. In nucleotides, the CDR3 is TGCGCCAGCAGCCAAGGACAGCTATATGGCTACACCTTC. The chain combines TRBV4-1 with TRBJ1-2; D is possibly TRBD1 (5 bases). This CDR3 is built from 13 residues. Between the trimmed V and J ends, which lost 1 base and 5 bases, there was a span of 8 bases. Per the germline V gene, CDR1 is MGHRA and CDR2 is YSYEKL.

This clone appeared a few times. This sequence joins TRBV29-1 and TRBJ1-2; 7 bases match TRBD1. Trimming removed 7 bases from V and 5 bases from J; junction bases left unmatched: 10. This CDR3 has 13 residues. CDR1 is SQVTM and CDR2 is ANQGSEA in the germline V gene. The CDR3 reads CSAWTGSLYGYTF. The CDR3 DNA follows: TGCAGCGCTTGGACAGGTAGCCTTTATGGCTACACCTTC.

This sequence joins TRBV29-1 and TRBJ2-7; possibly TRBD1 or TRBD2 for D (5 bases each). V lost 4 bases and J 4 bases, leaving 20 bases between the germline ends. This CDR3 is built from 15 residues. Germline V CDR1 and CDR2: SQVTM, ANQGSEA. DNA of the CDR3: TGCAGCGTTGCCTTTTTGGGGGTTTCACGATACGAGCAGTACTTC. Translated: CSVAFLGVSRYEQYF.

This chain uses TRBV19 with TRBJ1-2; maybe TRBD1 (6 bases). V lost 6 bases and J 8 bases, leaving 16 bases between the germline ends. The CDR3 contains 13 residues. Germline CDR1 LNHDA, CDR2 SQIVND (reference sequence). CDR3 DNA: TGTGCCAGTAGGTCGGACAGCTATGGAGGCTACACCTTC. This translates into CASRSDSYGGYTF. Together with reference TRBV19 and TRBJ1-2, the CDR3 gives the full variable domain: DGGITQSPKYLFRKEGQNVTLSCEQNLNHDAMYWYRQDPGQGLRLIYYSQIVNDFQKGDIAEGYSVSREKKESFPLTVTSAQKNPTAFYLCASRSDSYGGYTFGSGTRLTVV.

The chain combines TRBV2 with TRBJ2-2; the D is unclear. V shed 7 bases and J shed 3 bases, with 12 bases lying between them. The germline gives CDR1 SNHLY, CDR2 FYNNEI. The length of the CDR3 is 14 residues. CDR3 in amino acids: CASIRKVDTGELFF. The CDR3 DNA is TGTGCCAGCATAAGAAAGGTGGACACCGGGGAGCTGTTTTTT.

The chain carries TRBV5-1 and TRBJ2-3; a possible D gene is TRBD1 (6 bases). With 0 bases removed from V and 5 bases from J, the gap between germline ends came to 13 bases. CDR3 length: 15 amino acids. The germline V gene has CDR1 SGHRS and CDR2 YFSETQ. In DNA form, the CDR3 reads TGCGCCAGCAGCTTGGAGCTCCGAGGGGGAGATACGCAGTATTTT. It is translated as CASSLELRGGDTQYF.

This clone came up many times. The chain employs TRBV19 and TRBJ2-1, with D uncertain. Germline values: CDR1 LNHDA, CDR2 SQIVND (reference sequence). The V gene lost 6 bases and the J gene lost 3 bases, with 6 bases spanning the gap. CDR3 length: 12 residues. CDR3 loop: CASSHRYNEQFF. CDR3 sequence (DNA): TGTGCCAGTAGCCACCGCTACAATGAGCAGTTCTTC.

The rearrangement links TRBV6-1 to TRBJ1-6, with D uncertain. This CDR3 is 14 amino acids long. V gave up 1 base and J gave up 10 bases, with 11 bases separating them. Germline assignment: CDR1 MNHNS and CDR2 SASEGT. The CDR3 reads CASSEGGSRSPLHF. In nucleotides, the CDR3 is TGTGCCAGCAGTGAAGGTGGCAGTAGGTCACCCCTCCACTTT.

This clone was picked up a small number of times. The chain couples TRBV6-6 to TRBJ1-2; TRBD1 matches at 7 bases. V gave up 10 bases and J gave up 3 bases; unmatched junction bases: 5. CDR3 size: 12 residues. CDR1 and CDR2 from the germline V gene are MNHNY and SVGAGI (reference sequence). CDR3: CATQDRDYGYTF. In nucleotides, the CDR3 is TGTGCCACCCAAGACAGGGACTATGGCTACACCTTC.

This chain connects TRBV5-1 to TRBJ2-1; 7 bases agree with TRBD2. The CDR3 has 14 residues. The J segment lost 3 bases and the V segment lost 2 bases, leaving 2 bases of the junction unmatched. The germline gives CDR1 SGHRS, CDR2 YFSETQ. The CDR3, as DNA: TGCGCCAGCAGCTTAGGGGACTACTACAATGAGCAGTTCTTC. This codes for CASSLGDYYNEQFF.